This is a list of T cell receptor beta chains from one sample in a study of neurological immune-mediated disorders. TCRdb re-called the 5' RACE reads with MiXCR, one entry per CDR3 protein. The sample includes about 80,000 distinct CDR3 sequences, about 9.5% of them seen just once. Source material: PBMCs. The source is a man aged 45-60 years in good health. The conserved cysteine and the conserved F or W are not part of the CDR3 here.

V: TRBV10-3; J: TRBJ2-3; length: 14; CDR3: AISSPSGGAGDTQY
V: TRBV5-1; J: TRBJ1-2; length: 11; CDR3: ASSRDRDYGYT
V: TRBV6-5; J: TRBJ2-7; length: 10; CDR3: ASTNLAYEQY
V: TRBV15; J: TRBJ1-2; length: 16; CDR3: ATSRDSFRKGTIYGYT
V: TRBV15; J: TRBJ2-1; length: 12; CDR3: ATSRDRGRPEQF
V: TRBV15; J: TRBJ2-2; length: 14; CDR3: ATSRDPGQYTGELF
V: TRBV20-1; J: TRBJ2-3; length: 12; CDR3: SAIGQGFADTQY
V: TRBV12-3/TRBV12-4; J: TRBJ1-6; length: 13; CDR3: ASSLQGQGKSPLH
V: TRBV12-3/TRBV12-4; J: TRBJ1-6; length: 12; CDR3: ASSFQANNSPLH
V: TRBV5-1; J: TRBJ2-7; length: 13; CDR3: ASSPTGSMENEQY
V: TRBV5-8; J: TRBJ1-2; length: 11; CDR3: ASSLDVRYGYT
V: TRBV7-2; J: TRBJ1-4; length: 13; CDR3: ASSPQGLVGEKLF
V: TRBV7-2; J: TRBJ2-1; length: 14; CDR3: ASSLMRGSSYNEQF
V: TRBV24-1; J: TRBJ2-2; length: 14; CDR3: ATSDVEGLNTGELF
V: TRBV10-3; J: TRBJ2-1; length: 12; CDR3: AIKDRGPRNEQF
V: TRBV5-1; J: TRBJ2-7; length: 13; CDR3: ASSLASGVSYEQY
V: TRBV7-9; J: TRBJ1-5; length: 12; CDR3: ASSQGGTPQPQH
V: TRBV3-1; J: TRBJ2-1; length: 13; CDR3: ASSQRGTLHNEQF
V: TRBV3-1; J: TRBJ1-6; length: 10; CDR3: ASSQDFTPLH
V: TRBV18; J: TRBJ1-2; length: 13; CDR3: ASSPDGTGAYGYT
V: TRBV12-3/TRBV12-4; J: TRBJ2-4; length: 11; CDR3: ASSNGDGFIQY
V: TRBV6-2/TRBV6-3; J: TRBJ2-5; length: 13; CDR3: ASSPSGGVGETQY
V: TRBV20-1; J: TRBJ2-1; length: 11; CDR3: SAPGAAYNEQF
V: TRBV20-1; J: TRBJ1-2; length: 15; CDR3: SARDGSWGRINYGYT
V: TRBV7-8; J: TRBJ2-3; length: 19; CDR3: ASSPRDGGISPQISTDTQY
V: TRBV12-3/TRBV12-4; J: TRBJ1-5; length: 9; CDR3: ASSLIRPQH
V: TRBV7-2; J: TRBJ2-2; length: 10; CDR3: ASSLAGAGLF
V: TRBV12-3/TRBV12-4; J: TRBJ1-2; length: 13; CDR3: ASGGVSTGQRGYT
V: TRBV7-9; J: TRBJ2-7; length: 13; CDR3: ASSRLDYPSYEQY
V: TRBV7-2; J: TRBJ2-3; length: 13; CDR3: ASSASADSTDTQY
V: TRBV7-9; J: TRBJ2-6; length: 14; CDR3: ASILGWGTGANVLT
V: TRBV5-1; J: TRBJ1-4; length: 13; CDR3: ASALLTGQNEKLF
V: TRBV29-1; J: TRBJ2-3; length: 12; CDR3: SGDSGRIADTQY
V: TRBV7-9; J: TRBJ1-1; length: 13; CDR3: ASSFGSILNTEAF
V: TRBV19; J: TRBJ2-1; length: 13; CDR3: ASSSRASGANEQF
V: TRBV5-1; J: TRBJ2-1; length: 13; CDR3: ASSLGGTEYNEQF
V: TRBV12-3/TRBV12-4; J: TRBJ2-3; length: 12; CDR3: ASSPGGGTDTPY
V: TRBV4-1; J: TRBJ2-1; length: 14; CDR3: ASSPSPHSSYSEQF
V: TRBV6-5; J: TRBJ2-7; length: 12; CDR3: ASSLGQASYEQY
V: TRBV9; J: TRBJ2-5; length: 13; CDR3: ASSDMTGVQETQY
V: TRBV3-1; J: TRBJ1-1; length: 11; CDR3: ASSQQLRTEAF
V: TRBV12-3/TRBV12-4; J: TRBJ1-3; length: 13; CDR3: ASSFDRLSGNTIY
V: TRBV7-6; J: TRBJ1-1; length: 11; CDR3: ASSLSSNTEAF
V: TRBV5-1; J: TRBJ1-1; length: 12; CDR3: ASSLSGGYTEAF
V: TRBV7-3; J: TRBJ2-7; length: 13; CDR3: ASSFSKTGVDEQY
V: TRBV28; J: TRBJ2-7; length: 13; CDR3: ASSFGTAKGVEQY
V: TRBV20-1; J: TRBJ2-6; length: 13; CDR3: SADTGNSGANVLT
V: TRBV5-1; J: TRBJ2-7; length: 11; CDR3: ASSLEASDEQY
V: TRBV6-2/TRBV6-3; J: TRBJ1-1; length: 14; CDR3: ASSTAPGRMNTEAF
V: TRBV5-6; J: TRBJ2-5; length: 12; CDR3: ASSPRAGGETQY
V: TRBV9; J: TRBJ2-7; length: 15; CDR3: ASSVGLAGISSYEQY
V: TRBV28; J: TRBJ1-2; length: 10; CDR3: ASAVGVVGYT
V: TRBV5-1; J: TRBJ2-7; length: 13; CDR3: ASSLSRPGSYEQY